This TCR beta chain was identified during a study of blood T cell repertoires in COVID-19. Study context: The analysed material was cDNA or gDNA that came from T cells, B-cell-depleted T cells, or PBMCs.

Authors' data handling: Researchers report that nucleated cell counts were estimated from reference gene primer amplification. Sequencing used immunoSEQ multiplex PCR; TCRdb keeps in-frame clones, though not all of them. Clone size and the V and J calls come from that table; the DNA yielded D and trimming. The sample records 35,000 to 45,000 clones, around 74% being singletons. The germline gives CDR1 MNHNY, CDR2 SVGAGI (reference sequence). The CDR3 spans 13 residues. J was trimmed by 9 bases and V by 7 bases; bases with no gene match: 9. This TCR derives from a man aged 70-80 years with acute or convalescent COVID-19. The chain uses TRBV6-6 and TRBJ2-1; 7 bases match TRBD2. Sample: peripheral blood. Written as DNA, the CDR3 is TGTGCCAGCACCTTAGGCCCGGGAGGTGAGCAGTTCTTC. Translated, it gives CASTLGPGGEQFF.